The rows below give T cell receptor beta chains drawn from one sample of a study of neurological immune-mediated disorders. TCRdb re-analysed the 5' RACE reads in MiXCR, keeping a single row per CDR3 protein. This table holds fewer than 25,000 distinct CDR3 sequences, about 13% found once. The sample comprised PBMCs. These receptors were taken from a woman aged 55-75 years with HTLV-1-associated myelopathy (HAM/TSP). The CDR3 runs from the conserved cysteine through the conserved F or W. Fields, in order: V gene, D gene, clone size, CDR3 length, CDR3 protein. D genes are given only for firm matches. A row's size may be missing; if present it is once, few, many or a size class.

TRBV7-2 | - | many | 14 | CASSLGNREETQYF
TRBV20-1 | - | large | 12 | CSGLDTRYEQYF
TRBV4-2 | - | few | 15 | CASSQVMGTGNTIYF
TRBV5-1 | - | few | 14 | CASRKQGLTDTQYF
TRBV6-2/TRBV6-3 | - | few | 16 | CASSYPYTRDGDTQYF
TRBV29-1 | - | many | 14 | CSADPGNSQGEQFF
TRBV5-8 | TRBD1 | many | 13 | CASGTGDTDTQYF
TRBV20-1 | - | many | 12 | CSVSQGRNEQFF
TRBV5-8 | TRBD1 | many | 14 | CASRLGQGAYEQYF
TRBV6-5 | - | many | 17 | CASSSPPRGSASYEQYF
TRBV29-1 | TRBD1 | many | 14 | CSVGKGTGGDTQYF
TRBV20-1 | TRBD2 | - | 16 | CSASPLLAGSTDTQYF
TRBV7-9 | - | many | 13 | CASSLDGLEKLFF
TRBV7-2 | TRBD2 | many | 18 | CASSWLRRGADSYNEQFF
TRBV11-2 | TRBD1 | many | 13 | CASSFQGALEQYF
TRBV7-9 | - | many | 16 | CASSLVASPMNTEAFF
TRBV20-1 | TRBD1 | many | 15 | CSATRTGSEGDTQYF
TRBV7-9 | - | many | 14 | CASSFSTGFSEQYF
TRBV5-1 | - | many | 13 | CASTPGVNTEAFF
TRBV13 | TRBD2 | many | 18 | CASSFEAGALSSYNEQFF
TRBV20-1 | - | medium-sized | 13 | CSAPWRRGNEQFF
TRBV12-3/TRBV12-4 | - | many | 13 | CASRLGGNQPQHF
TRBV20-1 | - | many | 14 | CSARVGTQIGGYTF
TRBV21-1 | - | many | 16 | CASSSLGGRDPYEQYF
TRBV5-1 | - | many | 15 | CASSLMTVKQETQYF
TRBV18 | - | many | 14 | CASSPRGLNSPLHF
TRBV12-3/TRBV12-4 | - | many | 12 | CASSLNAGELFF
TRBV6-5 | TRBD1 | medium-sized | 16 | CASRSRQGALNTEAFF
TRBV20-1 | TRBD2 | many | 16 | CSARDREREWSYEQYF
TRBV10-1 | - | - | 14 | CASSESGGPDEQFF
TRBV7-9 | TRBD2 | many | 15 | CASSLVAGEGETQYF
TRBV6-6 | - | - | 16 | CASSYQGGQVQDTQYF
TRBV7-9 | - | many | 11 | CASSLRTEAFF
TRBV18 | TRBD2 | few | 16 | CASSRESGLATYEQYF
TRBV2 | TRBD1 | many | 14 | CASIGQGPYNEQFF
TRBV20-1 | TRBD2 | many | 16 | CSARNPGGGPSYEQYF
TRBV6-1 | - | few | 13 | CASQTSGAGEQYF
TRBV25-1 | - | many | 14 | CASRDSGHNEKLFF
TRBV5-1 | TRBD1 | many | 15 | CASSHQTGAIYEQYF
TRBV20-1 | - | many | 12 | CSAIGGGETQYF
TRBV20-1 | TRBD2 | few | 14 | CSANLAGARNEQFF
TRBV20-1 | TRBD2 | many | 15 | CSARAAAGVNGELFF
TRBV15 | - | many | 16 | CATSRGGTEGTDTQYF
TRBV5-1 | TRBD1 | medium-sized | 15 | CASSLAGTGANEQYF
TRBV2 | TRBD1 | many | 17 | CASSPGTGGFGVTEAFF
TRBV20-1 | TRBD2 | many | 19 | CSARDSGLAGFLSTDTQYF
TRBV5-1 | - | medium-sized | 14 | CASRSGTGNEKLFF
TRBV20-1 | TRBD2 | many | 14 | CSAEGLAANNEQFF
TRBV5-6 | TRBD2 | medium-sized | 16 | CASSLAGASGNVKQYF
TRBV20-1 | TRBD1 | many | 12 | CSARATGNVQFF
TRBV20-1 | - | many | 14 | CSAEARLANYGYTF
TRBV20-1 | - | many | 14 | CSARTAASTDTQYF
TRBV6-5 | - | many | 14 | CASSPELGGTEAFF
TRBV7-9 | - | - | 12 | CASSVDSTEAFF
TRBV5-1 | - | few | 14 | CASSQQTPGTEAFF
TRBV12-3/TRBV12-4 | - | many | 14 | CASSLARGDQPQHF
TRBV29-1 | - | many | 12 | CSVEDARETQYF
TRBV12-3/TRBV12-4 | TRBD2 | many | 15 | CASRVAGGQIGELFF
TRBV20-1 | - | - | 11 | CSAPEMGEQYF